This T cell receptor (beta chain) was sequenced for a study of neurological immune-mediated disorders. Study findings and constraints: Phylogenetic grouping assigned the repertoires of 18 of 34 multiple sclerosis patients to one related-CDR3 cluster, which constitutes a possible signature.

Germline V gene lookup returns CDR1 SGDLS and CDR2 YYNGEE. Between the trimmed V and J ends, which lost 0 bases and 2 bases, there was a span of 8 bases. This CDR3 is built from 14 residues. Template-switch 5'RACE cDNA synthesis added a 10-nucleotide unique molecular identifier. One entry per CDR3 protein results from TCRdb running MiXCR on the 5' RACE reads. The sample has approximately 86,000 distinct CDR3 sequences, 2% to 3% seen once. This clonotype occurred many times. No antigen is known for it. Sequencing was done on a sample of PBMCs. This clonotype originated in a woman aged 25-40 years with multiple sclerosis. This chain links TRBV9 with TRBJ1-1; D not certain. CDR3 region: CASSVVRRNTEAFF. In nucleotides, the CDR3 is TGTGCCAGCAGCGTAGTAAGGAGAAACACTGAAGCTTTCTTT. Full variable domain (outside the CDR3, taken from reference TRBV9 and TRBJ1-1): DSGVTQTPKHLITATGQRVTLRCSPRSGDLSVYWYQQSLDQGLQFLIQYYNGEERAKGNILERFSAQQFPDLHSELNLSSLELGDSALYFCASSVVRRNTEAFFGQGTRLTVV.